These 32 T cell receptor beta chains were all obtained from the same sample, sequenced in a study of response to subunit inactivated influenza vaccine. Each CDR3 protein gets one entry after TCRdb re-called the RT-PCR reads with MiXCR. The sample carries 860,000 or so distinct CDR3 sequences, approximately 21% recorded once. This sample comprised PBMCs from blood, obtained approximately 5 days after vaccination. These receptors came from a middle-aged man who received an inactivated influenza vaccine.

This clonotype was counted only a few times. The J gene is TRBJ2-1, the V gene TRBV7-2; 7 bases are shared with TRBD2. The CDR3 sequence is 14 residues long. Losses at the gene ends were 0 bases for V and 9 bases for J; bases not matched to a gene: 5. Germline loops: CDR1 SGHTA, CDR2 FQGNSA. This CDR3 is CASSLAGGSFEQFF. The CDR3 bases are TGTGCCAGCAGCTTAGCGGGAGGGTCCTTTGAGCAGTTCTTC. Full variable domain (missing parts from reference TRBV7-2 and TRBJ2-1): GAGVSQSPSNKVTEKGKDVELRCDPISGHTALYWYRQSLGQGLEFLIYFQGNSAPDKSGLPSDRFSAERTGGSVSTLTIQRTQQEDSAVYLCASSLAGGSFEQFFGPGTRLTVL.

There are a few counts of this clonotype. The V and J genes are TRBV12-3 or TRBV12-4 and TRBJ2-1; 10 bases fit TRBD2. Trimming cost V 6 bases and J 10 bases; bases outside gene matches: 3. The CDR3 is 12 amino acids. In DNA form, the CDR3 reads TGTGCCAGCAGAACGACTAGCGGGGAGCAGTTCTTC. It encodes CASRTTSGEQFF.

The DNA of the CDR3 is TGTGCCAGCAGTTCCGCGGGGCCACAAGAGACCCAGTACTTC. Its protein is CASSSAGPQETQYF. The rearrangement links TRBV7-2 to TRBJ2-5, with D perhaps TRBD2 (6 bases). The CDR3 is 14 amino acids. Germline V gene sequence: CDR1 SGHTA, CDR2 FQGNSA. V lost 6 bases and J lost 2, with 13 bases in between.

This clonotype was detected only a few times. The chain combines TRBV20-1 with TRBJ2-7, with D perhaps matching TRBD2 (5 bases). The CDR3 totals 12 residues. The ends were cut back, 0 bases at V and 4 bases at J, with 7 bases in the middle. Germline loops: CDR1 DFQATT, CDR2 SNEGSKA (reference sequence). CDR3 sequence (DNA): TGCAGTGCTAGAGAGAGGGTGTACGAGCAGTACTTC. This gives the protein CSARERVYEQYF.

The V and J genes are TRBV11-2 and TRBJ2-7; D is unresolved. Trimming removed 3 bases from V and 6 bases from J, with 12 bases in between. Germline CDR1 and CDR2: SGHAT and FQNNGV. There are 13 residues in the CDR3. The CDR3 protein is CASSFAEPSEQYF. DNA of the CDR3: TGTGCCAGCAGCTTCGCAGAACCCTCCGAGCAGTACTTC.

The chain links TRBV7-2 to TRBJ1-2; tentative D call: TRBD1 (6 bases). The germline gives CDR1 SGHTA, CDR2 FQGNSA. This CDR3 comprises 16 residues. V was trimmed by 9 bases and J by 0 bases, leaving 20 bases between them. The CDR3 bases are TGTGCCAGTAAGCGTTTTACAGGGTTAACTAACTATGGCTACACCTTC. Translation: CASKRFTGLTNYGYTF.

This chain joins TRBV4-3 and TRBJ2-5; 10 positions match TRBD2. V lost 1 base, J lost 4 bases, and 3 bases stayed unmatched. The V gene's germline CDR1 is LGHNA and CDR2 YSLEER. The CDR3 length is 15 residues. CDR3 coding DNA: TGCGCCAGCAGCCAAGGTGCTAGCGGGAGAGAGACCCAGTACTTC. It codes for CASSQGASGRETQYF.

This clonotype was seen more than once but under ten times. V usage is TRBV6-1 and J usage is TRBJ2-6; D remains unclear. V lost 6 bases and J lost 1, with 7 bases in between. From germline, CDR1 is MNHNS and CDR2 SASEGT. The CDR3 length is 14 residues. This CDR3 is CASRSTSGANVLTF. In DNA, the CDR3 is TGTGCCAGCAGATCCACGTCTGGGGCCAACGTCCTGACTTTC.

The chain uses TRBV5-1 and TRBJ2-3; 9 bases line up with TRBD1. CDR3 length: 15 amino acids. Germline V CDR1 and CDR2: SGHRS, YFSETQ. V was clipped by 4 bases and J by 4 bases; unmatched bases: 7. The CDR3 region is CASSNGQGWSDTQYF. The CDR3 coding sequence is TGCGCCAGCAGCAACGGACAGGGGTGGTCAGATACGCAGTATTTT.

The table lists this clonotype with many counts. This chain connects TRBV7-2 to TRBJ2-5, with TRBD1 matching over 7 bases. CDR3 length equals 14 residues. Germline V gene sequence: CDR1 SGHTA, CDR2 FQGNSA. V gave up 5 bases and J gave up 1 base; unmatched junction bases: 4. Written as DNA, the CDR3 is TGTGCCAGCAGCGTCGGGACAGCCCAAGAGACCCAGTACTTC. It encodes CASSVGTAQETQYF.

V and J are TRBV29-1 and TRBJ2-1; 10 bases agree with TRBD1. The CDR3 is 15 amino acids. Germline trimming cut 7 bases from V and 10 bases from J; bases unmatched to any gene: 16. CDR1 is SQVTM, CDR2 ANQGSEA, per germline. The CDR3 nucleotides read TGCAGCGCCTCTCCCGGGACAGGGGCCCAGGCCGAGCAGTTCTTC. Protein: CSASPGTGAQAEQFF.

The chain joins TRBV18 to TRBJ2-7; the D gene could be TRBD1 or TRBD2 (5 bases each). CDR1 KGHSH and CDR2 LQKENI come from the germline V gene. Between the trimmed V and J ends, which lost 3 bases and 3 bases, there was a span of 9 bases. The CDR3 has 13 residues. The CDR3 DNA is TGTGCCAGCTCACCGGGGGACGGCTACGAGCAGTACTTC. Protein: CASSPGDGYEQYF. Full variable domain (outside the CDR3, taken from reference TRBV18 and TRBJ2-7): NAGVMQNPRHLVRRRGQEARLRCSPMKGHSHVYWYRQLPEEGLKFMVYLQKENIIDESGMPKERFSAEFPKEGPSILRIQQVVRGDSAAYFCASSPGDGYEQYFGPGTRLTVT.

The chain combines TRBV20-1 with TRBJ1-5; the D gene is possibly TRBD1 (5 bases). V was clipped by 2 bases and J by 4 bases, with 15 bases between them. The CDR3 covers 15 residues. CDR1 and CDR2 (germline): DFQATT, SNEGSKA (reference sequence). For the CDR3, the DNA is TGCAGTGCTAGACCCTGGGACTTCGGGAATCAGCCCCAGCATTTT. Protein sequence: CSARPWDFGNQPQHF.

CDR3 sequence reads: CASSPTWGSGTDTQYF. The CDR3 DNA reads TGTGCCAGCAGCCCTACATGGGGTAGCGGCACAGATACGCAGTATTTT. This chain joins TRBV7-3 and TRBJ2-3; TRBD2 is a possible D gene (5 bases). With 5 bases removed from V and 1 base from J, the gap between germline ends came to 16 bases. This CDR3 spans 16 amino acids. CDR1 and CDR2 from the germline V gene are SGHTA and FQGTGA. Supplemented by reference TRBV7-3 and TRBJ2-3, the full variable domain reads GAGVSQTPSNKVTEKGKYVELRCDPISGHTALYWYRQSLGQGPEFLIYFQGTGAADDSGLPNDRFFAVRPEGSVSTLKIQRTERGDSAVYLCASSPTWGSGTDTQYFGPGTRLTVL.

The V call is TRBV7-8, the J call TRBJ2-1, with 13 bases matching TRBD2. The CDR3 is 17 amino acids. With 1 base clipped from V and 8 bases from J, the junction kept 8 bases outside the gene matches. Germline CDR1 SGHVS, CDR2 FQNEAQ. The CDR3 DNA reads TGTGCCAGCAGCTTAGAGGCTGGACTAGCGGGAGACTATGAGCAGTTCTTC. Its translation: CASSLEAGLAGDYEQFF. Filled out from reference TRBV7-8 and TRBJ2-1, the complete variable domain reads GAGVSQSPRYKVAKRGQDVALRCDPISGHVSLFWYQQALGQGPEFLTYFQNEAQLDKSGLPSDRFFAERPEGSVSTLKIQRTQQEDSAVYLCASSLEAGLAGDYEQFFGPGTRLTVL.

The rearrangement links TRBV7-2 to TRBJ2-1; no definite D call. This CDR3 comprises 14 residues. V lost 6 bases and J 4 bases, leaving 13 bases between the germline ends. CDR1 and CDR2 (germline): SGHTA, FQGNSA. CDR3 region: CASSPFGQYNEQFF. The CDR3 nucleotides read TGTGCCAGCAGTCCTTTCGGGCAGTACAATGAGCAGTTCTTC.

This clonotype was recorded many times. This chain links TRBV4-1 with TRBJ2-1, with 10 bases lining up with TRBD2. This CDR3 is 16 amino acids long. V gave up 0 bases and J gave up 7 bases; unmatched junction bases: 6. In germline, CDR1 is MGHRA, CDR2 YSYEKL. The CDR3 DNA follows: TGCGCCAGCAGCCAAGAGGAGCGGGGGGGCGTAAATGAGCAGTTCTTC. Protein product: CASSQEERGGVNEQFF.

The rearrangement uses TRBV5-6 and TRBJ2-7, with TRBD1 as a possible D gene (5 bases). The germline V and J ends were trimmed by 0 bases and 5 bases, with 15 bases remaining between them. Germline V gene lookup returns CDR1 SGHDT and CDR2 YYEEEE. The CDR3 has 15 amino acids. CDR3 DNA: TGTGCCAGCAGCTTGGGGGTCAGGGATACCCACGAGCAGTACTTC. Translation gives CASSLGVRDTHEQYF.

This clonotype has more than one count but fewer than ten. This sequence joins TRBV15 and TRBJ2-7, with no clear D. CDR3 length: 17 amino acids. Germline CDR1 LNHNV, CDR2 YYDKDF (reference sequence). The V end lost 1 base, the J end lost 0 bases, and 16 bases lay between the germline ends. As DNA, the CDR3 is TGTGCCACCAGCAGAGTCCCAGGCGATCGGCTCTCCTACGAGCAGTACTTC. Translation gives CATSRVPGDRLSYEQYF.

This clonotype was observed a few times. The rearrangement uses TRBV4-2 and TRBJ1-6, with 9 positions matching TRBD1. CDR1 and CDR2 from the germline V gene are LGHNA and YNFKEQ. The V and J ends lost 0 bases and 5 bases, in that order; junction bases with no gene match: 11. The CDR3 is 19 amino acids. The CDR3, as DNA: TGTGCCAGCAGCCAAGAGCCGGACAGGGGATGGGGGAATAATTCACCCCTCCACTTT. It yields the protein CASSQEPDRGWGNNSPLHF.

This clonotype showed up just a few times. The gene calls are TRBV6-5 and TRBJ2-7; 10 bases are shared with TRBD2. V trimming: 1 base; J trimming: 3 bases; junction bases outside the gene matches: 6. Germline-derived CDR1 and CDR2 are MNHEY and SVGAGI. The CDR3 covers 16 residues. CDR3 sequence (DNA): TGTGCCAGCAGTTACTTAGCGGGGGGCCTAGTCTACGAGCAGTACTTC. It is translated as CASSYLAGGLVYEQYF.

This clonotype was observed a handful of times. V usage is TRBV20-1 and J usage is TRBJ2-3; TRBD2 is a possible D gene (5 bases). V gave up 5 bases and J gave up 1 base, with 16 bases separating them. Germline V CDR1 and CDR2: DFQATT, SNEGSKA (reference sequence). There are 15 residues in the CDR3. CDR3 in DNA: TGCAGTGCTCCGAGTGCAGCGGAGCGCACAGATACGCAGTATTTT. As protein: CSAPSAAERTDTQYF.

The rearrangement links TRBV5-1 to TRBJ2-3; 7 nucleotides agree with TRBD2. V shed 7 bases, J shed 4 bases, and the junction held 6 bases outside the gene matches. From germline, CDR1 is SGHRS and CDR2 YFSETQ. The CDR3 spans 13 residues. CDR3 DNA: TGCGCCAGCTACACTAGCGAGGCAGATACGCAGTATTTT. Residues: CASYTSEADTQYF.

The CDR3 bases are TGTGCCAGCAGTGAGACAGGGGGGAATGAGCAGTTCTTC. Translated: CASSETGGNEQFF. The rearrangement uses TRBV25-1 and TRBJ2-1; TRBD1 agrees at 9 bases. The CDR3 is made up of 13 amino acids. Germline V lookup: CDR1 MGHDK, CDR2 SYGVNS. J was trimmed by 7 bases and V by 3 bases; bases with no gene match: 1.

There are a few counts of this clonotype. The genes are TRBV6-5 and TRBJ1-3; D unclear. In germline, CDR1 is MNHEY, CDR2 SVGAGI. Trimming shortened V by 0 bases and J by 4 bases, and 10 bases separated the two germline ends. This CDR3 has 15 residues. In DNA, the CDR3 is TGTGCCAGCAGTTACTCGAGCGGGATGGGAAACACCATATATTTT. Encoded protein: CASSYSSGMGNTIYF.

The chain is built from TRBV7-9 and TRBJ2-5; possibly TRBD1 for D (5 bases). Germline-derived CDR1 and CDR2 are SEHNR and FQNEAQ (reference sequence). Between the trimmed V and J ends, which lost 1 base and 3 bases, there was a span of 9 bases. The CDR3 loop spans 14 amino acids. CDR3 protein: CASSLEGAKETQYF. CDR3 coding DNA: TGTGCCAGCAGCTTAGAAGGGGCTAAAGAGACCCAGTACTTC.

This sequence joins TRBV15 and TRBJ1-1; D is possibly TRBD1 (5 bases). Germline V gene lookup returns CDR1 LNHNV and CDR2 YYDKDF (reference sequence). The CDR3 runs to 16 residues. The V end was cut by 0 bases, the J end by 0 bases, with 11 bases between. In nucleotides, the CDR3 is TGTGCCACCAGCAGAGATCAGGTGACAGTGAACACTGAAGCTTTCTTT. Amino acids: CATSRDQVTVNTEAFF.

The chain is built from TRBV12-3 or TRBV12-4 and TRBJ2-1, with D tentatively TRBD2 (5 bases). The length of the CDR3 is 15 residues. V lost 1 base, J lost 7 bases, and 14 bases lay in between. This chain's CDR3 is CASSLGLARINEQFF. DNA of the CDR3: TGTGCCAGCAGTTTAGGGCTAGCTAGGATAAATGAGCAGTTCTTC.

The chain combines TRBV6-6 with TRBJ2-7; perhaps TRBD1 as D (5 bases). Germline V gene data show CDR1 as MNHNY and CDR2 as SVGAGI (reference sequence). The CDR3 has 13 residues. The V and J ends lost 5 bases and 6 bases respectively, with 14 bases between them. CDR3 DNA: TGTGCCAGCAGTGGTAGGGGATTTCTCGAGCAGTACTTC. This encodes CASSGRGFLEQYF.

Only a few counts were recorded for this clonotype. This chain uses TRBV27 with TRBJ2-7, with D hard to call. Deletions cut 6 bases from V and 4 bases from J, with 7 bases between. The germline CDR1 and CDR2 sequences are MNHEY and SMNVEV (reference sequence). The CDR3 contains 11 residues. CDR3 amino acids: CASRSAYEQYF. CDR3 sequence (DNA): TGTGCCAGCAGATCCGCATACGAGCAGTACTTC.

This sequence joins TRBV20-1 and TRBJ2-5; 15 nucleotides match TRBD2. Germline trimming cut 0 bases from V and 0 bases from J; bases unmatched to any gene: 8. Per germline, CDR1 DFQATT and CDR2 SNEGSKA (reference sequence). The CDR3 sequence is 19 residues long. The CDR3 protein is CSARDNGLAGGRYQETQYF. Written as DNA, the CDR3 is TGCAGTGCTAGAGACAACGGACTAGCGGGAGGGCGGTACCAAGAGACCCAGTACTTC.

The chain employs TRBV20-1 and TRBJ1-1; TRBD1 might be the D (6 bases). The germline CDR1 and CDR2 sequences are DFQATT and SNEGSKA (reference sequence). This CDR3 is built from 13 residues. V dropped 0 bases and J dropped 12 bases, with 17 bases sitting between them. The CDR3 loop is CSAREGPGAPPFF. In nucleotides, the CDR3 is TGCAGTGCTAGAGAAGGGCCAGGGGCACCCCCTTTCTTT.